This TCR beta chain was identified in a study of human T cells and chemical hapten exposure. Unique molecular identifiers were affixed to discrete cDNA molecules within the library. In the original workflow: Between 23,224 and 690,600 TCRs appeared in each sample, and the median stood at roughly 100,000. TCRdb itself ran the RACE reads through MiXCR, one entry per CDR3 protein. These V and J calls originate from TCRdb's pipeline instead of the authors' own analysis. Of over 300,000 distinct CDR3 sequences listed, about 5.1% were seen once; the top ten hold roughly 2.6%. The sample's time point: pre-sensitization, week 0. Treatment meaning: therapeutic diphenylcyclopropenone sensitization with weekly scalp DPC. Blood draws preceded each patch test application. Study-wide points: The formation of large CDR3 similarity clusters by expanded TCRs significantly exceeded that of controls.

Many counts were recorded for this clonotype. Antigen unknown. The CDR3 is 11 amino acids. Germline CDR1 reads DFQATT; CDR2 reads SNEGSKA (reference sequence). The germline V and J ends were trimmed by 1 base and 9 bases, with 7 bases remaining between them. The TCR sequence derives from a woman aged 45-59 years with alopecia areata. Some clones in this sample may be carry-over from other donors' samples. This rearrangement joins TRBV20-1 to TRBJ2-4; D ambiguous. Sequences were derived from whole blood, sampled in connection with sensitization to the hapten diphenylcyclopropenone (DPC). CDR3 nucleotides: TGCAGTGCTAGAGGGGCCAGCATTCAGTACTTC. As protein: CSARGASIQYF.